Below, 21 T cell receptor beta chains from the same sample are listed, as sequenced in a study of shared clonotypes between healthy human individuals. The method was immunoSEQ multiplex PCR; TCRdb's version includes in-frame clones alone and lacks a portion of them. The table lists some 2.3 million clones, 93% of them singletons. The sequenced sample consisted of naive CD4+ T cells from PBMCs. Subset given: CD45RA+ positively selected. The receptors stem from a man in his late teens or twenties in good health. Some clones in this sample may be carry-over from other donors' samples.

The chain combines TRBV28 with TRBJ1-5; D remains unclear. CDR3 length: 10 amino acids. The germline V gene encodes CDR1 MDHEN and CDR2 SYDVKM. With 11 bases removed from V and 2 bases from J, the gap between germline ends came to 4 bases. The CDR3, as DNA: TGTGCCCTGGGCAATCAGCCCCAGCATTTT. As protein: CALGNQPQHF.

This CDR3 is CASSSGTFDQPQHF. The CDR3, as DNA: TGTGCCAGCTCATCTGGGACGTTCGATCAGCCCCAGCATTTT. The gene calls are TRBV18 and TRBJ1-5; D perhaps matches TRBD1 (5 bases). The CDR3 extends over 14 amino acids. V dropped 5 bases and J dropped 5 bases, with 13 bases sitting between them. Germline V lookup: CDR1 KGHSH, CDR2 LQKENI.

This clone was seen a single time. The same CDR3 also results from other DNA sequences found in this sample. The chain links TRBV28 to TRBJ2-6; no clear D gene. The germline V gene encodes CDR1 MDHEN and CDR2 SYDVKM. CDR3 length: 14 amino acids. V shed 3 bases and J shed 0 bases, with 3 bases lying between them. Written as DNA, the CDR3 is TGTGCCAGCAGTTTGGCCTCTGGGGCCAACGTCCTGACTTTC. Amino acids: CASSLASGANVLTF.

This chain uses TRBV27 with TRBJ2-5; D not resolved. V lost 7 bases and J lost 5, with 14 bases in between. This CDR3 has 13 residues. Germline V lookup: CDR1 MNHEY, CDR2 SMNVEV (reference sequence). The CDR3 DNA reads TGTGCCAGCACCAATATCGGCTATGAGACCCAGTACTTC. Its protein product is CASTNIGYETQYF.

A note on this clone: Additional DNA sequences in this sample encode the identical CDR3. The chain combines TRBV9 with TRBJ2-3; D is undetermined. Germline loops: CDR1 SGDLS, CDR2 YYNGEE. Trimming took 3 bases from V and 0 from J, leaving 8 bases between them. This CDR3 is built from 14 residues. The CDR3 bases are TGTGCCAGCAGCGCAGGTCCCAGCACAGATACGCAGTATTTT. As protein: CASSAGPSTDTQYF.

V is TRBV6-1 and J is TRBJ2-7; 7 bases fit TRBD1. The CDR3 length is 13 residues. V gave up 6 bases and J gave up 6 bases; unmatched junction bases: 8. Germline V CDR1 and CDR2: MNHNS, SASEGT. The CDR3 protein is CASSNLSGGEQYF. DNA of the CDR3: TGTGCCAGCAGCAACCTTTCAGGGGGCGAGCAGTACTTC.

This chain links TRBV7-6 with TRBJ1-4; D is uncertain. Per germline, CDR1 SGHVS and CDR2 FNYEAQ. CDR3 length equals 13 residues. The germline V and J ends were trimmed by 5 bases and 8 bases, with 12 bases remaining between them. In DNA form, the CDR3 reads TGTGCCAGCAGCGCTAACGTCGGGGAAAAACTGTTTTTT. Protein sequence: CASSANVGEKLFF.

The V and J genes are TRBV25-1 and TRBJ1-2; a possible D gene is TRBD1 (5 bases). V was trimmed by 7 bases and J by 4 bases, leaving 10 bases between them. The CDR3 spans 12 residues. CDR1 MGHDK and CDR2 SYGVNS come from the germline V gene. CDR3 sequence (DNA): TGTGCCAGCACCGGGACTGGCTATGGCTACACCTTC. Translated: CASTGTGYGYTF.

As regards this clone: Distinct nucleotide sequences in the sample also encode this CDR3. V gene TRBV7-2 combines with J gene TRBJ1-2; 7 nucleotides agree with TRBD1. CDR1 is SGHTA and CDR2 is FQGNSA in the germline V gene. With 1 base clipped from V and 5 bases from J, the junction kept 4 bases outside the gene matches. The CDR3 extends over 14 amino acids. The chain's CDR3 is CASSLGRGPYGYTF. CDR3 DNA: TGTGCCAGCAGCTTAGGGAGGGGGCCTTATGGCTACACCTTC.

The chain is built from TRBV27 and TRBJ2-1; a weak D match, TRBD2 (6 bases). The CDR3 loop spans 15 amino acids. V was trimmed by 5 bases and J by 3 bases, leaving 14 bases between them. In germline, CDR1 is MNHEY, CDR2 SMNVEV (reference sequence). CDR3 sequence (DNA): TGTGCCAGCAGTACCCTAGCGATCGGCTACAATGAGCAGTTCTTC. It is translated as CASSTLAIGYNEQFF.

V and J are TRBV28 and TRBJ2-1; a weak D match, TRBD2 (6 bases). In germline, CDR1 is MDHEN, CDR2 SYDVKM. V gave up 6 bases and J gave up 1 base, with 16 bases separating them. CDR3 length: 16 amino acids. CDR3 sequence (DNA): TGTGCCAGCAGCCATCTCCGGGCGGGGTCCTACAATGAGCAGTTCTTC. Its translation: CASSHLRAGSYNEQFF.

This clone was picked up one time. The chain is built from TRBV15 and TRBJ1-5; D remains ambiguous. Looked up from germline, CDR1 is LNHNV and CDR2 is YYDKDF (reference sequence). The CDR3 spans 15 residues. V lost 0 bases and J lost 0, with 6 bases in between. CDR3: CATSRDPYSNQPQHF. Here the CDR3 DNA reads TGTGCCACCAGCAGAGATCCCTATAGCAATCAGCCCCAGCATTTT. The full variable domain, with the rest looked up from reference TRBV15 and TRBJ1-5, is DAMVIQNPRYQVTQFGKPVTLSCSQTLNHNVMYWYQQKSSQAPKLLFHYYDKDFNNEADTPDNFQSRRPNTSFCFLDIRSPGLGDTAMYLCATSRDPYSNQPQHFGDGTRLSIL.

The chain combines TRBV12-5 with TRBJ1-1; D remains unclear. The CDR3 extends over 14 amino acids. Germline-derived CDR1 and CDR2 are LGHNT and FRNRAP. The V gene lost 4 bases and the J gene lost 1 base, with 10 bases spanning the gap. The CDR3 nucleotides are TGTGCTAGTGGTTCCCGGATCACGAACACTGAAGCTTTCTTT. Translation: CASGSRITNTEAFF.

The V call is TRBV5-4, the J call TRBJ2-3; 13 bases are shared with TRBD2. The J segment lost 0 bases and the V segment lost 0 bases, leaving 7 bases of the junction unmatched. The V gene's germline CDR1 is SGHNT and CDR2 YYREEE (reference sequence). This CDR3 region has 19 residues. The CDR3 bases are TGTGCCAGCAGCTTGGCCGGACTAGCGGGAGTAGGGAGCACAGATACGCAGTATTTT. Translation: CASSLAGLAGVGSTDTQYF.

The chain is built from TRBV27 and TRBJ1-1; D remains unclear. CDR1 is MNHEY and CDR2 is SMNVEV in the germline V gene (reference sequence). The CDR3 sequence is 17 residues long. Trimming shortened V by 6 bases and J by 0 bases, and 20 bases separated the two germline ends. The CDR3, as DNA: TGTGCCAGCAGACGGCTACCGGAGGCCTCCCTGAACACTGAAGCTTTCTTT. As protein: CASRRLPEASLNTEAFF.

The CDR3 is CASSLAVRRLQSPNTGELFF. In nucleotides, the CDR3 is TGCGCCAGCAGCTTGGCCGTCAGAAGACTCCAATCCCCAAACACCGGGGAGCTGTTTTTT. This chain uses TRBV5-1 with TRBJ2-2; no clear D gene. This CDR3 contains 20 residues. Trimming removed 0 bases at V and 2 bases at J, with 23 bases between. Germline lookup yields CDR1 SGHRS and CDR2 YFSETQ.

This clone is a singleton in its sample. V gene TRBV19 combines with J gene TRBJ1-1; D remains ambiguous. The V and J ends lost 0 bases and 3 bases respectively, with 8 bases between them. This CDR3 has 14 amino acids. The V gene's germline CDR1 is LNHDA and CDR2 SQIVND (reference sequence). For the CDR3, the DNA is TGTGCCAGTAGTATAGATGGCTTAGACACTGAAGCTTTCTTT. As protein: CASSIDGLDTEAFF.

Here the CDR3 DNA reads TGTGCCAGCAGCTTCGGGGAGACCCAGTACTTC. Amino acid sequence: CASSFGETQYF. V usage is TRBV7-6 and J usage is TRBJ2-5; D uncertain. V dropped 3 bases and J dropped 5 bases, with 4 bases sitting between them. Germline CDR1 reads SGHVS; CDR2 reads FNYEAQ. This CDR3 is 11 amino acids long.

V is TRBV28 and J is TRBJ2-2, with D possibly TRBD1 on 6 matching bases. V lost 11 bases and J lost 5, with 15 bases in between. CDR3 length equals 13 residues. Germline V gene data show CDR1 as MDHEN and CDR2 as SYDVKM. The CDR3 loop reads CARLRGSTGELFF. The DNA for the CDR3 is TGTGCCCGCCTCAGGGGTTCTACCGGGGAGCTGTTTTTT.

This clone was recorded once. The genes are TRBV25-1 and TRBJ1-3, with 10 bases lining up with TRBD1. The V gene end was trimmed by 4 bases and the J gene end by 3 bases; junction bases not matched to a gene: 3. This CDR3 comprises 15 residues. Germline CDR1 reads MGHDK; CDR2 reads SYGVNS. Written as DNA, the CDR3 is TGTGCCAGCAGTGGGGGACAGGGGAATGGAAACACCATATATTTT. This translates into CASSGGQGNGNTIYF. Full variable domain (missing parts from reference TRBV25-1 and TRBJ1-3): EADIYQTPRYLVIGTGKKITLECSQTMGHDKMYWYQQDPGMELHLIHYSYGVNSTEKGDLSSESTVSRIRTEHFPLTLESARPSHTSQYLCASSGGQGNGNTIYFGEGSWLTVV.

This chain connects TRBV15 to TRBJ1-2; possibly TRBD1 for D (6 bases). Trimming removed 2 bases at V and 5 bases at J, with 15 bases between. The length of the CDR3 is 15 residues. Per germline, CDR1 LNHNV and CDR2 YYDKDF (reference sequence). In DNA form, the CDR3 reads TGTGCCACCAGCAGACGGACCGGAAGGGGGTATGGCTACACCTTC. Protein: CATSRRTGRGYGYTF.